This T cell receptor (beta chain) appears in the sequencing data of a study of blood T cell repertoires in COVID-19. The wider study: COVID-19 samples from acute and convalescent phases originated in the United States, Italy and Spain. The analysed material was cDNA or gDNA that came from T cells, B-cell-depleted T cells, or PBMCs.

Authors' processing steps: Amplified reference gene primers provided the basis for estimating nucleated cell counts. Libraries were prepared by immunoSEQ multiplex PCR; TCRdb keeps only in-frame clonotypes and omits some of them. The D gene and trimming were derived from the DNA, and the V and J assignments and clone size from that table. The sample lists 470,000 or so clones, 70% to 90% occurring once. This TCR was sampled from a human donor in a cohort sampled during active COVID-19. Source material: peripheral blood.

The CDR3 loop is CASSDFGTGGANTQYF. The DNA for the CDR3 is TGTGCCAGCAGTGACTTCGGGACAGGGGGCGCGAATACGCAGTATTTT. V usage is TRBV6-4 and J usage is TRBJ2-3; TRBD1 agrees at 12 bases. Losses at the gene ends were 1 base for V and 7 bases for J; bases not matched to a gene: 6. Germline V gives CDR1 MRHNA, CDR2 SNTAGT. The CDR3 consists of 16 residues.